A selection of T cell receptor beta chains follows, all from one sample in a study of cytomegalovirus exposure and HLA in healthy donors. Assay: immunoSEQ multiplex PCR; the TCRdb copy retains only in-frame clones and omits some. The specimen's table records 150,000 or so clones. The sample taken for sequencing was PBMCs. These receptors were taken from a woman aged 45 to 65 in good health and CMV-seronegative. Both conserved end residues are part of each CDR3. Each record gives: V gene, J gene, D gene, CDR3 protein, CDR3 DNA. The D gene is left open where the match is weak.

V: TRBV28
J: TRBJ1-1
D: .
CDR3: CASGGLSATEAFF
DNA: TGTGCCAGCGGGGGACTTTCCGCCACTGAAGCTTTCTTT

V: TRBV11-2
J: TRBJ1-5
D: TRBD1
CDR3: CASSPTGVGQPQHF
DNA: TGTGCCAGCAGCCCTACAGGGGTGGGACAGCCCCAGCATTTT

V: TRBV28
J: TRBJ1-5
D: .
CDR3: CASSFGQTFQPQHF
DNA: TGTGCCAGCAGTTTTGGACAGACCTTTCAGCCCCAGCATTTT

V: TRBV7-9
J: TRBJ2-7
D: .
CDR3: CASSLAGRREQYF
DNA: TGTGCCAGCAGCTTAGCGGGGAGGAGAGAGCAGTACTTC

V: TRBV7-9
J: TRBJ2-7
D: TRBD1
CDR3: CASSLVPLDRGRNEQYF
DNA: TGTGCCAGCAGCTTAGTCCCCCTGGACAGGGGACGGAACGAGCAGTACTTC

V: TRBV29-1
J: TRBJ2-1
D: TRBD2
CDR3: CSVVARDARTSGRRNEQFF
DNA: TGCAGCGTTGTGGCGCGGGACGCACGGACTAGCGGGAGACGTAATGAGCAGTTCTTC

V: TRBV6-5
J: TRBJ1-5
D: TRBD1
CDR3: CASSMDRGGQPQHF
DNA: TGTGCCAGCAGCATGGACAGGGGTGGACAGCCCCAGCATTTT

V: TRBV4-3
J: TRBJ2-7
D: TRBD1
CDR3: CASSPRTGTYEQYF
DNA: TGCGCCAGCAGCCCCCGGACAGGGACCTACGAGCAGTACTTC

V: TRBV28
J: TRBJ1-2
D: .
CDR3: CASSLTGFGYTF
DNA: TGTGCCAGCAGTCTCACAGGGTTCGGCTACACCTTC

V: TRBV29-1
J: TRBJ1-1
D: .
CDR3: CSVDRQHGEAFF
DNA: TGCAGCGTTGACCGACAGCACGGCGAAGCTTTCTTT

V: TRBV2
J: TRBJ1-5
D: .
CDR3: CASSRSRGNQPQHF
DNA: TGTGCCAGCAGTCGGAGTAGGGGGAACCAGCCCCAGCATTTT

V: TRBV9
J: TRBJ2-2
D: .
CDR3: CASSVTRQARTGELFF
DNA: TGTGCCAGCAGCGTAACGAGACAGGCTCGCACCGGGGAGCTGTTTTTT

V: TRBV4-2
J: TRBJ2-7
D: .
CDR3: CASSQATGFYEQYF
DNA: TGTGCCAGCAGCCAAGCGACAGGTTTCTACGAGCAGTACTTC

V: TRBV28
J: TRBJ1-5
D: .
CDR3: CASDDRVNQPQHF
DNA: TGTGCCAGCGATGATCGGGTCAATCAGCCCCAGCATTTT

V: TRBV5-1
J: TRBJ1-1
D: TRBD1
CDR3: CASSLAGQGDTEAFF
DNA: TGCGCCAGCAGCTTGGCCGGACAGGGTGACACTGAAGCTTTCTTT

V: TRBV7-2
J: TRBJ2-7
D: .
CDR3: CASSLVEGPSYEQYF
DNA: TGTGCCAGCAGCTTAGTTGAGGGTCCCTCCTACGAGCAGTACTTC

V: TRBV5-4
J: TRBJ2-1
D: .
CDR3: CASSLFELNNEQFF
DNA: TGTGCCAGCAGCTTGTTTGAGTTAAACAATGAGCAGTTCTTC

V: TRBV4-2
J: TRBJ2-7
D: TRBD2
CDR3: CASSQDHGLAEWTYEQYF
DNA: TGTGCCAGCAGCCAAGATCACGGACTAGCGGAATGGACCTACGAGCAGTACTTC

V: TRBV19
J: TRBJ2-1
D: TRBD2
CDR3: CASSIGFGSLGTSGDYNEQFF
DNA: TGTGCCAGTAGTATAGGCTTCGGTTCGCTAGGGACTAGCGGAGACTACAATGAGCAGTTCTTC

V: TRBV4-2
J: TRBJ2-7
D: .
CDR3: CASSHRDGEDHEQYF
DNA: TGTGCCAGCAGCCATCGGGATGGGGAAGACCACGAGCAGTACTTC

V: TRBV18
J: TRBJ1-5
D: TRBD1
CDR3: CATNRGVNQPQHF
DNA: TGTGCCACCAACAGGGGGGTCAATCAGCCCCAGCATTTT

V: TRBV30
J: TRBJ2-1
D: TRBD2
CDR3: CALRGGPYNEQFF
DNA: TGTGCCTTGCGGGGGGGTCCCTACAATGAGCAGTTCTTC

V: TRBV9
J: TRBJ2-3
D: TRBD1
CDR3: CASSRTGAPRTDTQYF
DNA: TGTGCCAGCAGTCGAACAGGGGCCCCCCGCACAGATACGCAGTATTTT

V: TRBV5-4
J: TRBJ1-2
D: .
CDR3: CASSLQVTTYGYTF
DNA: TGTGCCAGCAGCTTGCAAGTTACTACCTATGGCTACACCTTC

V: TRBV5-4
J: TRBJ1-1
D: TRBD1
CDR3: CASSSGQGPPNTEAFF
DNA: TGTGCCAGCAGCTCTGGACAGGGGCCACCGAACACTGAAGCTTTCTTT